This is a list of T cell receptor beta chains from one sample in a study of control samples from healthy donors and cancer patients. Measured with immunoSEQ multiplex PCR; TCRdb has only the in-frame clones, and not every one. The sample has 150,000 to 200,000 clones, roughly 89% seen once. Sample: blood. All receptors derive from a woman between 25 and 40 years old in good health. Both conserved end residues are part of each CDR3. A D gene is named only where the DNA matches it firmly. Clone size, where shown, is once, few, many, or a class for clones that have expanded.

V gene: TRBV12-5; J gene: TRBJ2-2; D gene: TRBD2; clone size: -; CDR3 protein: CASGPLAGGPTLTGELFF; CDR3 DNA: TGTGCTAGTGGTCCCCTAGCGGGAGGTCCCACGCTCACCGGGGAGCTGTTTTTT
V gene: TRBV19; J gene: TRBJ1-2; D gene: -; clone size: -; CDR3 protein: CASSGYQGENYGYTF; CDR3 DNA: TGTGCCAGTAGTGGGTACCAGGGTGAGAACTATGGCTACACCTTC
V gene: TRBV6-5; J gene: TRBJ1-1; D gene: -; clone size: -; CDR3 protein: CASSSPAAGDTGAFF; CDR3 DNA: TGTGCCAGCAGTTCCCCCGCAGCGGGGGACACTGGAGCTTTCTTT
V gene: TRBV11-3; J gene: TRBJ2-3; D gene: TRBD2; clone size: -; CDR3 protein: CASSSSGRGGTDTQYF; CDR3 DNA: TGTGCCAGCAGCTCTAGCGGGAGGGGGGGCACAGATACGCAGTATTTT
V gene: TRBV6-6; J gene: TRBJ1-5; D gene: TRBD1; clone size: -; CDR3 protein: CASTPTGEGQPQHF; CDR3 DNA: TGTGCCAGCACCCCAACAGGGGAGGGGCAGCCCCAGCATTTT
V gene: TRBV3-1/TRBV3-2; J gene: TRBJ1-6; D gene: TRBD1; clone size: once; CDR3 protein: CASSQVHLGQGNSPLHF; CDR3 DNA: TGTGCCAGCAGCCAAGTACACCTGGGACAGGGTAATTCACCCCTCCACTTT
V gene: TRBV5-8; J gene: TRBJ2-7; D gene: -; clone size: -; CDR3 protein: CASSLGSTEEQYF; CDR3 DNA: TGTGCCAGCAGCTTGGGGAGTACAGAGGAGCAGTACTTC
V gene: TRBV27; J gene: TRBJ1-2; D gene: TRBD1; clone size: -; CDR3 protein: CASSPGQERYGYTF; CDR3 DNA: TGTGCCAGCAGTCCAGGACAGGAACGCTATGGCTACACCTTC
V gene: TRBV18; J gene: TRBJ1-3; D gene: -; clone size: -; CDR3 protein: CASSLGPHSGNTIYF; CDR3 DNA: TGTGCCAGCTCACTGGGTCCACACTCTGGAAACACCATATATTTT
V gene: TRBV6-1; J gene: TRBJ2-7; D gene: -; clone size: -; CDR3 protein: CASSESGSYEQYF; CDR3 DNA: TGTGCCAGCAGTGAATCCGGATCCTACGAGCAGTACTTC
V gene: TRBV9; J gene: TRBJ1-1; D gene: -; clone size: once; CDR3 protein: CASSVAMNTEAFF; CDR3 DNA: TGTGCCAGCAGCGTAGCCATGAACACTGAAGCTTTCTTT
V gene: TRBV7-6; J gene: TRBJ2-7; D gene: TRBD1; clone size: -; CDR3 protein: CASSLAGQGAYEQYF; CDR3 DNA: TGTGCCAGCAGCTTAGCCGGACAGGGGGCCTACGAGCAGTACTTC
V gene: TRBV3-1/TRBV3-2; J gene: TRBJ2-7; D gene: TRBD1; clone size: -; CDR3 protein: CASSQTGGEQYF; CDR3 DNA: TGTGCCAGCAGCCAGACAGGGGGCGAGCAGTACTTC
V gene: TRBV2; J gene: TRBJ1-4; D gene: TRBD1; clone size: -; CDR3 protein: CASRAQGATNEKLFF; CDR3 DNA: TGTGCCAGCAGGGCCCAGGGGGCAACTAATGAAAAACTGTTTTTT
V gene: TRBV4-1; J gene: TRBJ2-7; D gene: -; clone size: -; CDR3 protein: CASSQDPSRREEQYF; CDR3 DNA: TGCGCCAGCAGCCAAGATCCCAGCCGGAGGGAGGAGCAGTACTTC
V gene: TRBV5-1; J gene: TRBJ1-1; D gene: TRBD1; clone size: -; CDR3 protein: CASSRNRGGNTEAFF; CDR3 DNA: TGCGCCAGCAGCCGGAACAGGGGAGGGAACACTGAAGCTTTCTTT
V gene: TRBV12-5; J gene: TRBJ2-3; D gene: -; clone size: -; CDR3 protein: CASGLASNTDTQYF; CDR3 DNA: TGTGCTAGTGGTTTGGCCTCAAACACAGATACGCAGTATTTT
V gene: TRBV25-1; J gene: TRBJ1-4; D gene: -; clone size: -; CDR3 protein: CASSQPSVFTNEKLFF; CDR3 DNA: TGTGCCAGCAGTCAACCCTCGGTGTTTACTAATGAAAAACTGTTTTTT